The rows below give T cell receptor beta chains drawn from one sample of a study of T cell responses to AZD1222 COVID-19 vaccine. Produced via immunoSEQ multiplex PCR; TCRdb's table is partial and in-frame only. This table holds roughly 150,000 clones, nearly 95% found once. Sequenced here: peripheral blood, sampled on day 0 of AZD1222 vaccination. These receptors came from an adult in good health. The CDR3 runs from the conserved cysteine through the conserved F or W. The D gene is left open where the match is weak. Clone size is not always given. Where it is, it says once, few, many or a class for expanded clones.

J gene	clone size	D gene	V gene	CDR3 protein	CDR3 DNA
TRBJ2-2	.	.	TRBV3-1/TRBV3-2	CASSPKLTGELFF	TGTGCCAGCAGCCCGAAATTGACCGGGGAGCTGTTTTTT
TRBJ1-1	.	.	TRBV18	CASSPLGNTEAFF	TGTGCCAGCTCACCACTCGGGAACACTGAAGCTTTCTTT
TRBJ2-3	.	TRBD2	TRBV29-1	CSVGTSGTFTDTQYF	TGCAGCGTCGGGACTAGCGGGACGTTCACAGATACGCAGTATTTT
TRBJ2-5	.	.	TRBV21-1	CASSKLASGRGQETQYF	TGTGCCAGCAGCAAACTGGCTAGCGGGAGGGGGCAAGAGACCCAGTACTTC
TRBJ2-1	.	.	TRBV5-1	CASSQGQTSYNEQFF	TGCGCCAGCAGCCAGGGACAAACCTCCTACAATGAGCAGTTCTTC
TRBJ1-2	.	TRBD1	TRBV6-5	CASSSTGADGYTF	TGTGCCAGCAGTTCCACAGGGGCCGATGGCTACACCTTC
TRBJ2-1	.	TRBD2	TRBV4-1	CASSQGSHSGGYNEQFF	TGCGCCAGCAGCCAAGGGTCTCATAGCGGGGGGTACAATGAGCAGTTCTTC
TRBJ2-1	.	.	TRBV29-1	CSVFARDEQFF	TGCAGCGTTTTTGCTAGGGATGAGCAGTTCTTC
TRBJ1-2	.	TRBD1	TRBV28	CASSRAGTGFEKTGGYTF	TGTGCCAGCAGTCGGGCCGGGACAGGTTTTGAGAAAACAGGTGGCTACACCTTC
TRBJ1-1	once	.	TRBV6-6	CASSYGGTARAFF	TGTGCCAGCAGTTACGGGGGGACTGCTCGGGCTTTCTTT
TRBJ2-7	.	.	TRBV6-5	CASSYKSEQYF	TGTGCCAGCAGTTACAAGTCTGAGCAGTACTTC
TRBJ1-1	.	.	TRBV3-1/TRBV3-2	CASSPLSMNTEAFF	TGTGCCAGCAGCCCTCTAAGCATGAACACTGAAGCTTTCTTT
TRBJ1-5	.	.	TRBV19	CASSTGGMSNQPQHF	TGTGCCAGTAGTACTGGGGGAATGAGCAATCAGCCCCAGCATTTT
TRBJ1-1	few	TRBD1	TRBV6-4	CASREQGGTEAFF	TGTGCCAGCAGAGAACAGGGGGGCACTGAAGCTTTCTTT
TRBJ2-1	.	.	TRBV25-1	CASSETSSYNEQFF	TGTGCCAGCAGTGAAACGAGCTCCTACAATGAGCAGTTCTTC
TRBJ2-7	.	TRBD2	TRBV2	CASSDPGTRDEQYF	TGTGCCAGCAGTGACCCAGGGACTAGAGACGAGCAGTACTTC
TRBJ2-7	.	.	TRBV18	CASSPSGDYEQYF	TGTGCCAGCTCACCGTCAGGGGACTACGAGCAGTACTTC
TRBJ1-2	.	.	TRBV5-4	CASSLGGDRQDYTF	TGTGCCAGCAGCTTGGGGGGGGACCGACAGGACTACACCTTC
TRBJ1-1	.	.	TRBV6-5	CASSYSGTPNTEAFF	TGTGCCAGCAGTTACTCAGGGACCCCGAACACTGAAGCTTTCTTT
TRBJ1-4	.	TRBD1	TRBV6-5	CASRPGQGRDEKLFF	TGTGCCAGCAGACCCGGACAGGGGAGAGATGAAAAACTGTTTTTT
TRBJ1-2	.	.	TRBV5-6	CASSRGYGYTF	TGTGCCAGCAGTCGGGGGTATGGCTACACCTTC
TRBJ2-7	.	TRBD2	TRBV30	CAWKAYGTSIYEQYF	TGTGCCTGGAAGGCGTATGGGACTAGCATCTACGAGCAGTACTTC
TRBJ2-1	.	TRBD1	TRBV7-3	CASSPAPGTGGMDEQFF	TGTGCCAGCAGCCCGGCCCCCGGGACAGGGGGGATGGATGAGCAGTTCTTC
TRBJ2-7	.	TRBD1	TRBV25-1	CASSLPGQGIEEQYF	TGTGCCAGCAGTCTGCCGGGACAGGGTATAGAAGAGCAGTACTTC
TRBJ1-5	.	.	TRBV6-5	CASSYTGADQPQHF	TGTGCCAGCAGTTACACGGGGGCAGATCAGCCCCAGCATTTT
TRBJ2-1	.	TRBD2	TRBV28	CASSLRSGRAGEQFF	TGTGCCAGCAGTTTAAGGAGCGGGAGGGCCGGTGAGCAGTTCTTC
TRBJ2-1	.	.	TRBV5-5	CASSLVAGLSYNEQFF	TGTGCCAGCAGCTTGGTTGCGGGCCTCTCCTACAATGAGCAGTTCTTC
TRBJ2-3	.	.	TRBV29-1	CSGTGTDTQYF	TGCAGCGGGACAGGCACAGATACGCAGTATTTT
TRBJ1-5	.	.	TRBV4-1	CASSQVGGYSNQPQHF	TGCGCCAGCAGCCAAGTGGGGGGGTATAGCAATCAGCCCCAGCATTTT
TRBJ2-5	.	.	TRBV29-1	CSVEKRGGRTVQETQYF	TGCAGCGTTGAAAAACGGGGCGGCCGGACGGTCCAAGAGACCCAGTACTTC
TRBJ2-2	.	.	TRBV10-3	CAISDQNTGELFF	TGTGCCATCAGTGACCAGAACACCGGGGAGCTGTTTTTT
TRBJ1-2	.	.	TRBV6-5	CASSTNSVDGYTF	TGTGCCAGCAGTACAAACTCAGTGGATGGCTACACCTTC
TRBJ2-5	.	TRBD2	TRBV9	CASSVGGGQETQYF	TGTGCCAGCAGCGTGGGCGGGGGTCAAGAGACCCAGTACTTC
TRBJ1-2	.	TRBD1	TRBV6-6	CASITSGGQGYYGYTF	TGTGCCAGCATCACCTCGGGGGGACAGGGGTACTATGGCTACACCTTC
TRBJ1-6	.	.	TRBV5-6	CASSLANFGSSYNSPLHF	TGTGCCAGCAGCTTGGCCAACTTCGGGAGCTCCTATAATTCACCCCTCCACTTT
TRBJ2-1	once	TRBD2	TRBV19	CASSIELAGGYNEQFF	TGTGCCAGTAGTATCGAACTAGCGGGAGGCTACAATGAGCAGTTCTTC
TRBJ2-3	.	TRBD2	TRBV7-3	CASSLGLVTDTQYF	TGTGCCAGCAGCCTAGGACTAGTAACAGATACGCAGTATTTT
TRBJ1-5	.	TRBD1	TRBV10-3	CAISERDRGTSNQPQHF	TGTGCCATCAGTGAGCGGGACAGGGGGACCAGCAATCAGCCCCAGCATTTT
TRBJ1-5	few	TRBD1	TRBV2	CASSAPGTGGNQPQHF	TGTGCCAGCAGTGCACCCGGGACAGGGGGCAATCAGCCCCAGCATTTT
TRBJ2-7	.	TRBD2	TRBV5-1	CASSLGLGTSVYEQYF	TGCGCCAGCAGCTTGGGGCTCGGGACTAGCGTCTACGAGCAGTACTTC
TRBJ1-2	.	.	TRBV28	CASSLNMGSYGYTF	TGTGCCAGCAGTTTAAACATGGGGAGCTATGGCTACACCTTC
TRBJ2-5	.	TRBD2	TRBV2	CASSTGTSGRGETQYF	TGTGCCAGCAGTACTGGGACTAGCGGGAGGGGAGAGACCCAGTACTTC
TRBJ2-5	.	.	TRBV5-6	CASSLAGLTKETQYF	TGTGCCAGCAGCTTGGCAGGTCTAACTAAAGAGACCCAGTACTTC
TRBJ2-7	.	TRBD2	TRBV5-4	CASSPGTSGRTLYEQYF	TGTGCCAGCAGCCCCGGGACTAGCGGAAGGACGCTCTACGAGCAGTACTTC
TRBJ2-7	.	.	TRBV10-1	CASSEGGVQHPYEQYF	TGCGCCAGCAGTGAAGGGGGGGTACAACACCCCTACGAGCAGTACTTC
TRBJ2-7	few	TRBD2	TRBV14	CASSPLAGGSYEQYF	TGTGCCAGCAGCCCTTTAGCGGGGGGCTCCTACGAGCAGTACTTC
TRBJ1-4	.	TRBD1	TRBV6-4	CASLKTGTEKKKLFF	TGTGCCAGCTTAAAGACCGGGACAGAGAAGAAAAAACTGTTTTTT
TRBJ2-2	.	.	TRBV6-5	CASTVRSGTGELFF	TGTGCCAGCACGGTGCGGTCGGGCACCGGGGAGCTGTTTTTT
TRBJ1-5	.	.	TRBV5-5	CASSSMVGGQGQPQHF	TGTGCCAGCAGCTCCATGGTGGGGGGGCAAGGTCAGCCCCAGCATTTT